Below are 21 T cell receptor beta chains sequenced from a single sample in a study of OX40 agonist ivuxolimab in advanced cancers. Measured with immunoSEQ multiplex PCR; TCRdb has only the in-frame clones, and not every one. The table lists around 94,000 clones, more than 75% of them singletons. Here the sequenced sample was CD4+ or CD8+ T cells sorted from blood, taken in a trial of the OX40 agonist ivuxolimab. These receptors all stem from an adult with an advanced solid tumor such as melanoma, head and neck, liver or kidney cancer.

The V and J genes are TRBV11-2 and TRBJ1-1; 8 positions agree with TRBD1. V dropped 6 bases and J dropped 2; count of bases not matched to a gene: 5. Germline values: CDR1 SGHAT, CDR2 FQNNGV. The CDR3 has 14 amino acids. This chain's CDR3 is CASSFGQGNTEAFF. CDR3 coding DNA: TGTGCCAGCAGTTTCGGACAGGGAAACACTGAAGCTTTCTTT. Based on the CDR3 plus reference TRBV11-2 and TRBJ1-1, the full variable domain is EAGVAQSPRYKIIEKRQSVAFWCNPISGHATLYWYQQILGQGPKLLIQFQNNGVVDDSQLPKDRFSAERLKGVDSTLKIQPAKLEDSAVYLCASSFGQGNTEAFFGQGTRLTVV.

V and J are TRBV29-1 and TRBJ2-3, with D possibly TRBD2 on 5 matching bases. There are 15 residues in the CDR3. Trimming removed 4 bases at V and 1 base at J, with 15 bases between. Germline CDR1 is SQVTM and CDR2 is ANQGSEA. The CDR3 sequence is CSVGYGRGGTDTQYF. The CDR3 nucleotides are TGCAGCGTTGGGTACGGTCGGGGAGGCACAGATACGCAGTATTTT.

V and J are TRBV7-3 and TRBJ2-2, with unresolved D. Looked up from germline, CDR1 is SGHTA and CDR2 is FQGTGA. The V and J ends lost 5 bases and 0 bases respectively, with 13 bases between them. There are 16 residues in the CDR3. Here the CDR3 reads CASSLGGPANTGELFF. DNA of the CDR3: TGTGCCAGCAGCCTCGGTGGGCCAGCGAACACCGGGGAGCTGTTTTTT.

The gene calls are TRBV7-9 and TRBJ2-3, with D possibly matching TRBD2 (5 bases). Trimming took off 8 bases at V and 3 bases at J, with 18 bases between the two ends. The CDR3 has 15 residues. Germline CDR1 and CDR2: SEHNR and FQNEAQ (reference sequence). The chain's CDR3 is CASGYGVNPTDTQYF. The CDR3 DNA is TGTGCCAGCGGCTACGGGGTGAACCCAACAGATACGCAGTATTTT.

This clone has a single count. The V gene is TRBV19, the J gene TRBJ2-3, with 12 positions matching TRBD1. J was trimmed by 1 base and V by 5 bases; bases with no gene match: 10. Germline lookup yields CDR1 LNHDA and CDR2 SQIVND (reference sequence). CDR3 length: 18 residues. CDR3 protein: CASSLGQGARLGTDTQYF. In DNA, the CDR3 is TGTGCCAGTAGTTTGGGACAGGGGGCCCGCCTCGGCACAGATACGCAGTATTTT.

CDR3 nucleotide sequence: TGTGCCAGCAGTGAAACTAGCGGGGGGATCGCAGATACGCAGTATTTT. This encodes CASSETSGGIADTQYF. V gene TRBV6-1 combines with J gene TRBJ2-3; TRBD2 aligns across 12 bases. The CDR3 consists of 16 residues. Germline V lookup: CDR1 MNHNS, CDR2 SASEGT. The ends lost 2 bases at V and 4 bases at J; junction bases unmatched: 4.

This chain connects TRBV6-6 to TRBJ2-2, with D maybe TRBD2 (6 bases). The ends were cut back, 6 bases at V and 4 bases at J, with 12 bases in the middle. The length of the CDR3 is 14 residues. Per the germline V gene, CDR1 is MNHNY and CDR2 is SVGAGI (reference sequence). The CDR3: CASSLSGGTGELFF. The CDR3 DNA is TGTGCCAGCAGCCTATCCGGGGGCACCGGGGAGCTGTTTTTT.

The chain uses TRBV10-3 and TRBJ1-5; 7 bases match TRBD1. Trimming at V came to 10 bases and at J to 3 bases, leaving 9 bases not matched to a gene. Germline V lookup: CDR1 ENHRY, CDR2 SYGVKD. The CDR3 totals 14 residues. Here the CDR3 DNA reads TGTGCCACGGCCATAACAGGGGACAATCAGCCCCAGCATTTT. Its protein is CATAITGDNQPQHF.

The genes are TRBV6-6 and TRBJ2-2; no clear D gene. The CDR3 runs to 12 residues. Trimming left V 6 bases short and J 7 bases short, with 9 bases between. Per germline, CDR1 MNHNY and CDR2 SVGAGI (reference sequence). CDR3 DNA: TGTGCCAGCAGGCTTACGGGCGGGGAGCTGTTTTTT. Translated: CASRLTGGELFF.

The chain employs TRBV29-1 and TRBJ2-1; perhaps TRBD2 as D (6 bases). CDR1 is SQVTM, CDR2 ANQGSEA, per germline. Trimming pared 7 bases from V and 2 bases from J, leaving 12 bases between. This CDR3 has 13 amino acids. The CDR3 protein is CSAGGPTYNEQFF. CDR3 DNA sequence: TGCAGCGCCGGGGGACCAACCTACAATGAGCAGTTCTTC.

The V call is TRBV13, the J call TRBJ1-2, with D unresolved. V lost 1 base and J lost 5, with 11 bases in between. CDR1 and CDR2 (germline): PRHDT, FYEKMQ (reference sequence). The CDR3 is made up of 14 amino acids. DNA for the CDR3: TGTGCCAGCAGCTTAGTGGGCGAGAGATATGGCTACACCTTC. It yields the protein CASSLVGERYGYTF.

This chain joins TRBV6-1 and TRBJ2-7; a possible D gene is TRBD2 (6 bases). V lost 10 bases and J lost 6, with 25 bases in between. The CDR3 totals 15 residues. The germline gives CDR1 MNHNS, CDR2 SASEGT. Written as DNA, the CDR3 is TGTGCCATCAGGAGGGGCCCGCAAGATCCCGGCGAGCAGTACTTC. Encoded protein: CAIRRGPQDPGEQYF.

As concerns this clone: Other DNA sequences of this sample code for an identical CDR3. The chain is built from TRBV5-4 and TRBJ2-3; 12 bases agree with TRBD2. V lost 0 bases and J lost 7; bases outside the gene matches: 3. The CDR3 spans 15 residues. In germline, CDR1 is SGHNT, CDR2 YYREEE (reference sequence). DNA for the CDR3: TGTGCCAGCAGCTTGGAACTAGCGGGGGGCCATACGCAGTATTTT. Amino acid sequence: CASSLELAGGHTQYF.

This rearrangement joins TRBV6-6 to TRBJ2-5; possibly TRBD1 for D (5 bases). V was trimmed by 4 bases and J by 2 bases, leaving 11 bases between them. The germline V gene has CDR1 MNHNY and CDR2 SVGAGI (reference sequence). This CDR3 is 14 amino acids long. The CDR3 coding sequence is TGTGCCAGCAGTTCCCCTGACAGACAAGAGACCCAGTACTTC. It encodes CASSSPDRQETQYF.

The chain employs TRBV6-5 and TRBJ1-4; D is unclear. This CDR3 is 15 amino acids long. Germline CDR1 is MNHEY and CDR2 is SVGAGI. V dropped 0 bases and J dropped 8 bases, with 13 bases sitting between them. The CDR3 DNA is TGTGCCAGCAGTTACTCGAGGGATAGGAGAGAAAAACTGTTTTTT. It encodes CASSYSRDRREKLFF.

V and J are TRBV11-2 and TRBJ2-3; possibly TRBD2 for D (5 bases). The germline V gene has CDR1 SGHAT and CDR2 FQNNGV. The CDR3 length is 14 residues. V was cut by 0 bases and J by 5 bases, with 9 bases left in between. The CDR3 region is CASSLDYAGDTQYF. The CDR3 bases are TGTGCCAGCAGCTTAGACTACGCGGGAGATACGCAGTATTTT.

The chain has TRBV7-8 and TRBJ2-2; D perhaps matches TRBD1 (5 bases). V was clipped by 2 bases and J by 4 bases, with 11 bases between them. Per the germline V gene, CDR1 is SGHVS and CDR2 is FQNEAQ. The CDR3 sequence is 15 residues long. Written as DNA, the CDR3 is TGTGCCAGCAGCTTACGTCGACAGTCCACCGGGGAGCTGTTTTTT. Translated: CASSLRRQSTGELFF.

The chain links TRBV6-5 to TRBJ1-6, with TRBD1 identical over 9 bases. The CDR3 length is 16 residues. The junction had 10 bases not matched to a gene; V was cut back by 2 bases and J by 11 bases. Looked up from germline, CDR1 is MNHEY and CDR2 is SVGAGI. The chain's CDR3 is CASSYGLDRGSTPLHF. The CDR3 DNA sequence: TGTGCCAGCAGTTACGGGCTAGACAGGGGGTCAACACCCCTCCACTTT.

The chain is built from TRBV14 and TRBJ2-7; 7 positions agree with TRBD1. Per the germline V gene, CDR1 is SGHDN and CDR2 is FVKESK. Trimming at V came to 4 bases and at J to 2 bases, leaving 11 bases not matched to a gene. The CDR3 sequence is 16 residues long. CDR3 protein: CASSRSGFQGAYEQYF. CDR3 nucleotide sequence: TGTGCCAGCAGCCGGTCAGGGTTTCAGGGGGCCTACGAGCAGTACTTC.

The chain carries TRBV5-1 and TRBJ2-3; a possible D gene is TRBD1 (6 bases). The V gene lost 4 bases and the J gene lost 5 bases, with 14 bases spanning the gap. CDR3 length: 14 residues. CDR1 is SGHRS and CDR2 is YFSETQ in the germline V gene. The CDR3 nucleotides are TGCGCCAGCAGCATACAACAGGGCGGAGATACGCAGTATTTT. It translates to CASSIQQGGDTQYF.

This chain links TRBV7-2 with TRBJ2-7, with 10 bases matching TRBD1. CDR3 length: 16 amino acids. Germline V gene data show CDR1 as SGHTA and CDR2 as FQGNSA. V shed 5 bases, J shed 2 bases, and the junction held 9 bases outside the gene matches. The CDR3 nucleotides are TGTGCCAGCAGCCCTGTGGGACAGGGGAGAACCTACGAGCAGTACTTC. Translating gives CASSPVGQGRTYEQYF.